One sample yielded the 12 T cell receptor beta chains listed below, sequenced in a study of blood T cells in healthy people across ages. For the second PCR, which ran for roughly 6 to 12 cycles, a sample-barcoded 5' primer and a J-beta primer mix were used. In TCRdb, the 5' RACE reads were re-called with MiXCR into one record per CDR3 protein. Of about 1.5 million distinct CDR3 sequences in the sample, 40% to 45% were seen once. Material for sequencing was blood. These receptors were obtained from a woman aged 18-30 years in good health.

About this clonotype itself: The junction differs from germline at one of its ends, possibly a read error. The chain carries TRBV4-2 and TRBJ2-6; the D call may be TRBD1 or TRBD2 (5 bases each). This CDR3 is 16 amino acids long. Germline V gene lookup returns CDR1 LGHNA and CDR2 YNFKEQ. In nucleotides, the CDR3 is TGTGCCAGCAGCCAAGATAGGACTCATGGGGCCAGCGTCCTGACTTTC. It is translated as CASSQDRTHGASVLTF.

For the CDR3, the DNA is TGCAGTGCTAGAGATCGGGCTAGAGCCGGGGAGACCCAGTACTTC. Translation: CSARDRARAGETQYF. This sequence joins TRBV20-1 and TRBJ2-7; D gene uncertain. The DNA end is more similar to TRBJ2-5, so the J call may be wrong. CDR3 size: 15 residues. CDR1 and CDR2 (germline): DFQATT, SNEGSKA (reference sequence).

This clonotype was counted a few times. The rearrangement joins TRBV6-4 to TRBJ2-1; 8 bases line up with TRBD2. Germline assignment: CDR1 MRHNA and CDR2 SNTAGT. V trimming: 0 bases; J trimming: 9 bases; junction bases outside the gene matches: 10. The CDR3 has 16 residues. The CDR3 nucleotides are TGTGCCAGCAGTGACTCTGGCGGGAGGATGGTAGGTGAGCAGTTCTTC. The encoded protein is CASSDSGGRMVGEQFF.

V and J are TRBV6-2 or TRBV6-3 and TRBJ1-2; 8 bases fit TRBD1. CDR1 is MNHEY, CDR2 SVGEGT, per germline. After removal of 5 bases from V and 7 bases from J, the junction contained 6 bases not matched to a gene. This CDR3 contains 13 residues. The CDR3 DNA reads TGTGCCAGCAGTCACAGGGGGTCTGGTGGCTACACCTTC. Translating gives CASSHRGSGGYTF.

The chain links TRBV7-2 to TRBJ2-5; TRBD2 matches at 9 bases. The J segment lost 5 bases and the V segment lost 5 bases, leaving 12 bases of the junction unmatched. The CDR3 has 16 residues. In germline, CDR1 is SGHTA, CDR2 FQGNSA. This CDR3 is CASSPFAGGLGETQYF. As DNA, the CDR3 is TGTGCCAGCAGCCCTTTTGCGGGAGGGCTCGGGGAGACCCAGTACTTC. The full variable domain, in which reference TRBV7-2 and TRBJ2-5 provide the parts outside the CDR3, is GAGVSQSPSNKVTEKGKDVELRCDPISGHTALYWYRQSLGQGLEFLIYFQGNSAPDKSGLPSDRFSAERTGGSVSTLTIQRTQQEDSAVYLCASSPFAGGLGETQYFGPGTRLLVL.

This clonotype appeared a single time. V gene TRBV20-1 combines with J gene TRBJ2-5, with 8 bases aligning to TRBD1. The tail of the sequence fits TRBJ2-7 better, so the J call may be wrong. CDR3 length: 12 amino acids. Germline V gives CDR1 DFQATT, CDR2 SNEGSKA (reference sequence). CDR3: CSASGQVDEQYF. The CDR3 DNA sequence: TGCAGTGCCTCGGGACAGGTGGACGAGCAGTACTTC.

This clonotype was recorded at least ten times. This rearrangement joins TRBV7-2 to TRBJ2-3, with 7 positions matching TRBD2. After removal of 8 bases from V and 2 bases from J, the junction contained 4 bases not matched to a gene. CDR3 size: 13 residues. The V gene's germline CDR1 is SGHTA and CDR2 FQGNSA. The CDR3 is CASEAGYTDTQYF. CDR3 coding DNA: TGTGCCAGCGAAGCGGGATACACAGATACGCAGTATTTT.

V usage is TRBV7-2 and J usage is TRBJ2-3; D may be TRBD1 or TRBD2 (5 bases each). V was pared by 6 bases and J by 5 bases, with 15 bases between. The germline gives CDR1 SGHTA, CDR2 FQGNSA. The CDR3 consists of 14 residues. CDR3 region: CASRPGPTLDTQYF. The CDR3 DNA reads as TGTGCCAGCAGGCCGGGACCAACCTTAGATACGCAGTATTTT. Filled out from reference TRBV7-2 and TRBJ2-3, the complete variable domain reads GAGVSQSPSNKVTEKGKDVELRCDPISGHTALYWYRQSLGQGLEFLIYFQGNSAPDKSGLPSDRFSAERTGGSVSTLTIQRTQQEDSAVYLCASRPGPTLDTQYFGPGTRLTVL.

The V call is TRBV7-3, the J call TRBJ1-1; 7 bases fit TRBD1. The CDR3 runs to 15 residues. Unmatched junction bases numbered 6, after V lost 4 bases and J lost 1 base. The germline V gene has CDR1 SGHTA and CDR2 FQGTGA. The CDR3 spells CASSSNRQGNTEAFF. Written as DNA, the CDR3 is TGTGCCAGCAGCTCTAACAGACAGGGGAACACTGAAGCTTTCTTT. The full variable domain, its missing parts supplied by reference TRBV7-3 and TRBJ1-1, is GAGVSQTPSNKVTEKGKYVELRCDPISGHTALYWYRQSLGQGPEFLIYFQGTGAADDSGLPNDRFFAVRPEGSVSTLKIQRTERGDSAVYLCASSSNRQGNTEAFFGQGTRLTVV.

This clonotype was counted a few times. V usage is TRBV7-2 and J usage is TRBJ1-4; D not certain. Germline CDR1 reads SGHTA; CDR2 reads FQGNSA. The V end was cut by 0 bases, the J end by 4 bases, with 9 bases between. The CDR3 has 15 residues. CDR3 protein: CASSLASALNEKLFF. The CDR3 DNA follows: TGTGCCAGCAGCTTAGCCTCAGCCCTTAATGAAAAACTGTTTTTT.

This chain connects TRBV12-3 or TRBV12-4 to TRBJ2-1; 9 nucleotides align to TRBD1. J was trimmed by 2 bases and V by 5 bases; bases with no gene match: 7. This CDR3 comprises 16 residues. The CDR3 spells CASSHTGTGTYNEQFF. CDR3 in DNA: TGTGCCAGCAGTCACACCGGGACAGGGACCTACAATGAGCAGTTCTTC.

This clonotype appeared a single time. The gene calls are TRBV11-1 and TRBJ2-1, with 11 positions matching TRBD2. The CDR3 spans 15 residues. The ends lost 0 bases at V and 6 bases at J; junction bases unmatched: 1. Germline V gene data show CDR1 as SGHAT and CDR2 as FQDESV (reference sequence). Here the CDR3 reads CASSLAGLAVNEQFF. CDR3 nucleotides: TGTGCCAGCAGCTTAGCGGGACTAGCGGTCAATGAGCAGTTCTTC.